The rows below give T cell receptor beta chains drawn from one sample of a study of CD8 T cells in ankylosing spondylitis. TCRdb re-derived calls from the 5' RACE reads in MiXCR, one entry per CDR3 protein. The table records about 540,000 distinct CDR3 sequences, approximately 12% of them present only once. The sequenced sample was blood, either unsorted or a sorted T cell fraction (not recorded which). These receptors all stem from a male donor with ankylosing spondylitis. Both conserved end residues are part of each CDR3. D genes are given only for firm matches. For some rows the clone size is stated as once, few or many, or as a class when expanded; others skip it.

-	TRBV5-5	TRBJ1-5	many	CASSLADQPQHF	TGTGCCAGCAGCTTGGCGGATCAGCCCCAGCATTTT
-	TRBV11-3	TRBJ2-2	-	CASSDGSVGSNTGELFF	TGTGCCAGCAGCGACGGCTCCGTCGGCAGCAACACCGGGGAGCTGTTTTTT
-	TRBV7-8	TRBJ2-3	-	CASSRDGSRTDTQYF	TGTGCCAGCAGCCGGGACGGGAGTCGCACAGATACGCAGTATTTT
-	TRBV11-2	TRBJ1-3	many	CASSSTRVSGNTIYF	TGTGCCAGCAGCTCCACAAGAGTCTCTGGAAACACCATATATTTT
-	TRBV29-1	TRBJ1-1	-	CSVEAVAATEAFF	TGCAGCGTTGAAGCGGTGGCAGCCACTGAAGCTTTCTTT
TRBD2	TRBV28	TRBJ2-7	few	CASVRLAGDEQYF	TGTGCCAGCGTGAGGCTAGCGGGAGACGAGCAGTACTTC
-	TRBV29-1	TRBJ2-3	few	CSVEDGQLIADTQYF	TGCAGCGTTGAAGATGGACAGTTGATCGCAGATACGCAGTATTTT
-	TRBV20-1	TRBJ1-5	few	CSATRGAGQPQHF	TGCAGTGCTACGAGGGGGGCAGGTCAGCCCCAGCATTTT
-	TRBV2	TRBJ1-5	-	CASSEDSSNQPQHF	TGTGCCAGCAGTGAGGACAGTAGCAATCAGCCCCAGCATTTT
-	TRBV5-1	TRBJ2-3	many	CASSLMGTPTSTDTQYF	TGCGCCAGCAGCTTGATGGGCACTCCTACCTCCACAGATACGCAGTATTTT
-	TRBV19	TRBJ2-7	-	CASSVSGTYYEQYF	TGTGCCAGTAGTGTGTCGGGGACCTACTACGAGCAGTACTTC
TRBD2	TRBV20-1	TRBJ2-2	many	CSASHGLAGGTGELFF	TGCAGTGCTTCCCATGGACTAGCGGGCGGTACCGGGGAGCTGTTTTTT
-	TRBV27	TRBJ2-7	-	CASASRDISYEQYF	TGTGCCAGCGCGTCTCGGGACATTTCTTACGAGCAGTACTTC
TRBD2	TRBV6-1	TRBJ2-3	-	CASKASGSGTDTQYF	TGTGCCAGCAAGGCTAGCGGGAGTGGTACAGATACGCAGTATTTT
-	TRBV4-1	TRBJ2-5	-	CASSRQPTGETQYF	TGCGCCAGCAGCCGACAGCCAACGGGAGAGACCCAGTACTTC
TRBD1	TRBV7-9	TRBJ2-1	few	CATLKAASGQGRNEQFF	TGTGCCACCCTAAAGGCTGCCTCGGGACAGGGGAGGAATGAGCAGTTCTTC
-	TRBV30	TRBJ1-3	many	CAWSTLRPGNTIYF	TGTGCCTGGAGTACCTTAAGACCTGGAAACACCATATATTTT
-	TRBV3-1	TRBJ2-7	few	CASSQSTGASTYEQYF	TGTGCCAGCAGCCAATCTACGGGGGCGTCCACCTACGAGCAGTACTTC
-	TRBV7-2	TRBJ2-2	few	CASSPFGGTSTGELFF	TGTGCCAGCAGCCCCTTTGGGGGCACCAGCACCGGGGAGCTGTTTTTT
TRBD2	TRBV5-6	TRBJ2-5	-	CASSSEGLAGQETQYF	TGTGCCAGCAGCTCCGAGGGGCTAGCGGGGCAAGAGACCCAGTACTTC
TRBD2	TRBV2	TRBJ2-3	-	CASSEGLAGEADTQYF	TGTGCCAGCAGTGAAGGACTAGCGGGAGAAGCAGATACGCAGTATTTT
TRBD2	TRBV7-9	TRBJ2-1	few	CASSSTDSGRAYNEQFF	TGTGCCAGCAGCTCGACGGATAGTGGGAGGGCCTACAATGAGCAGTTCTTC
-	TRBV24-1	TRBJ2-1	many	CATSGGWSSYNEQFF	TGTGCCACCAGTGGGGGCTGGAGCTCCTACAATGAGCAGTTCTTC
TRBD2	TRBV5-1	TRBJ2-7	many	CASSLTTSVYEQYF	TGCGCCAGCAGCTTGACGACTAGCGTCTACGAGCAGTACTTC
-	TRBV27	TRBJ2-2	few	CASRRGLNTGELFF	TGTGCCAGCAGACGAGGACTGAACACCGGGGAGCTGTTTTTT
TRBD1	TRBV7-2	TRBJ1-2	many	CASSFRQGDGYTF	TGTGCCAGCAGCTTTCGACAGGGCGATGGCTACACCTTC
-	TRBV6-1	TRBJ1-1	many	CASSPWGRAEAFF	TGTGCCAGCAGTCCATGGGGCAGGGCTGAAGCTTTCTTT
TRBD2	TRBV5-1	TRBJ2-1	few	CASSRAGPDNEQFF	TGCGCCAGCAGCAGAGCGGGACCTGACAATGAGCAGTTCTTC
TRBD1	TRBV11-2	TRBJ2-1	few	CASSLLNLGQYSYNEQFF	TGTGCCAGCAGCTTACTTAACCTGGGACAGTATTCCTACAATGAGCAGTTCTTC
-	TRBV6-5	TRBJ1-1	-	CASSYSWRDTEAFF	TGTGCCAGCAGTTACTCTTGGCGCGACACTGAAGCTTTCTTT
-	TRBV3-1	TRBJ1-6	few	CASSLQDSPLHF	TGTGCCAGCAGCCTACAGGATTCACCCCTCCACTTT
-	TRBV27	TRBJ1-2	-	CASSLSHGFLYGYTF	TGTGCCAGCAGTTTGTCCCACGGCTTCCTCTATGGCTACACCTTC
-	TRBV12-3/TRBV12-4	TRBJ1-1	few	CASSPQRHSEAFF	TGTGCCAGCAGCCCGCAGAGGCATAGTGAAGCTTTCTTT
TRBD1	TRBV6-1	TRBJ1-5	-	CASTKQGDQPQHF	TGTGCCAGCACCAAACAGGGGGATCAGCCCCAGCATTTT
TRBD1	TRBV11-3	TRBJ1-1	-	CASSLMTGGYGTEAFF	TGTGCCAGCAGCTTGATGACAGGGGGCTATGGCACTGAAGCTTTCTTT
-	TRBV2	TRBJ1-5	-	CASSLNRVSNQPQHF	TGTGCCAGCAGTCTAAACAGGGTTTCTAATCAGCCCCAGCATTTT
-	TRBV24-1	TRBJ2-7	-	CATQSSTKIYEQYF	TGTGCCACCCAATCTAGCACCAAGATCTACGAGCAGTACTTC
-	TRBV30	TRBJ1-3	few	CAWRARDRGYTIYF	TGTGCCTGGAGGGCACGGGACCGCGGATACACCATATATTTT
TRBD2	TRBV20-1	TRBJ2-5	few	CSALLAGETQYF	TGCAGTGCTCTTCTAGCGGGAGAGACCCAGTACTTC
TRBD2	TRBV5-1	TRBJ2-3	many	CASATSGNGVDTQYF	TGCGCCAGCGCGACTAGCGGGAATGGGGTTGATACGCAGTATTTT